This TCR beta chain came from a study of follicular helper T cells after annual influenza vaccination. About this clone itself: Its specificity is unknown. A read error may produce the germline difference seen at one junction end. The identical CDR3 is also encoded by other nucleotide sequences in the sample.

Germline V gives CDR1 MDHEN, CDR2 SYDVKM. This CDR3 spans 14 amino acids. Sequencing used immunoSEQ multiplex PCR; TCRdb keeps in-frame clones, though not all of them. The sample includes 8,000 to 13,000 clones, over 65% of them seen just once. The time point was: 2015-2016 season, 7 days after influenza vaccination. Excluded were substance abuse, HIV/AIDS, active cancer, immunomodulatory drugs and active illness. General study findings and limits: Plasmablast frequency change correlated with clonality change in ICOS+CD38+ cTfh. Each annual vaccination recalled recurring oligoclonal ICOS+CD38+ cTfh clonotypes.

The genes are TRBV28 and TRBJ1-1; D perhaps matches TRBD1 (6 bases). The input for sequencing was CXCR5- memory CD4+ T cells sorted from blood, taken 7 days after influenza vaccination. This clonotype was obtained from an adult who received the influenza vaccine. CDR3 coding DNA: TGTGCCAGTAGTTTTAGGGGGGCGGGCACTGAAGCTTTCTTT. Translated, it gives CASSFRGAGTEAFF.